A single sample gave rise to the 22 T cell receptor beta chains below, sequenced in a study of T cells in Graves' hyperthyroidism and ophthalmopathy. The TCR beta CDR3 regions underwent amplification using RNA transcripts as the source. Using the HTBI primer set, a first-round RT-PCR was run on the TCR CDR3. One entry per CDR3 protein results from TCRdb running MiXCR on the multiplex PCR reads. Altogether about 460,000 distinct CDR3 sequences are present, about 22% being singletons, with the ten largest covering approximately 54%. Sequencing used blood. Receptors were obtained from an older woman with Graves' ophthalmopathy.

The table lists this clonotype with many counts. This chain joins TRBV12-3 or TRBV12-4 and TRBJ1-2; 9 nucleotides agree with TRBD1. The V gene end was trimmed by 3 bases and the J gene end by 2 bases; junction bases not matched to a gene: 10. The CDR3 is 17 amino acids. The DNA of the CDR3 is TGTGCCAGCAGTTTCGGTCCTACAGGGGGCGGGAACTATGGCTACACCTTC. This sequence encodes CASSFGPTGGGNYGYTF.

This chain connects TRBV6-1 to TRBJ2-7, with TRBD2 matching over 10 bases. V was clipped by 7 bases and J by 5 bases; unmatched bases: 8. Looked up from germline, CDR1 is MNHNS and CDR2 is SASEGT. This CDR3 region has 14 residues. This CDR3 is CASTKAGGPHEQYF. In DNA, the CDR3 is TGTGCCAGCACTAAAGCGGGAGGGCCCCACGAGCAGTACTTC.

J is TRBJ2-1 and V is TRBV5-1, with D possibly being TRBD2 (5 bases). V lost 2 bases and J 0 bases, leaving 15 bases between the germline ends. In germline, CDR1 is SGHRS, CDR2 YFSETQ. CDR3 length: 17 amino acids. The CDR3 DNA reads TGCGCCAGCAGCTTCGGTCTAGCACAGAGCTCCTACAATGAGCAGTTCTTC. Translating it yields CASSFGLAQSSYNEQFF.

V gene TRBV5-1 combines with J gene TRBJ1-3; D perhaps matches TRBD1 (6 bases). Per germline, CDR1 SGHRS and CDR2 YFSETQ. With 3 bases removed from V and 5 bases from J, the gap between germline ends came to 9 bases. The CDR3 spans 13 residues. This chain's CDR3 is CASSSGGRNTIYF. Written as DNA, the CDR3 is TGCGCCAGCAGCTCCGGGGGCCGAAACACCATATATTTT.

This clonotype was seen a few times. The chain carries TRBV10-2 and TRBJ2-7; 14 nucleotides agree with TRBD2. Trimming cost V 2 bases and J 2 bases; bases outside gene matches: 2. CDR3 length: 16 residues. Germline assignment: CDR1 WSHSY and CDR2 SAAADI. CDR3 residues: CASSEATSGRAYEQYF. In DNA form, the CDR3 reads TGCGCCAGCAGTGAGGCGACTAGCGGGAGGGCCTACGAGCAGTACTTC.

In its sample, this clonotype was seen many times. This chain connects TRBV2 to TRBJ2-1, with D possibly matching TRBD1 (6 bases). Germline loops: CDR1 SNHLY, CDR2 FYNNEI. The length of the CDR3 is 15 residues. Trimming removed 10 bases from V and 4 bases from J, with 20 bases in between. CDR3 protein: CATLLGGQGYNEQFF. In DNA, the CDR3 is TGTGCCACGCTACTTGGGGGTCAGGGGTACAATGAGCAGTTCTTC.

This clonotype was detected only a few times. CDR3 sequence: CASSRQMSTEAFF. The CDR3 nucleotides are TGTGCCAGCTCGAGACAGATGAGCACTGAAGCTTTCTTT. This rearrangement joins TRBV6-1 to TRBJ1-1; tentative D call: TRBD1 (5 bases). The germline gives CDR1 MNHNS, CDR2 SASEGT. The CDR3 sequence is 13 residues long. V lost 8 bases and J lost 4, with 14 bases in between.

This clonotype was observed many times. V is TRBV12-3 or TRBV12-4 and J is TRBJ1-1; a possible D gene is TRBD1 (5 bases). The CDR3 totals 15 residues. The V end was cut by 5 bases, the J end by 8 bases, with 21 bases between. The CDR3 coding sequence is TGTGCCAGCAGTCCGTCCGGGACCGCCATTAACGAAGCTTTCTTT. Translated: CASSPSGTAINEAFF.

This clonotype was detected only a few times. The chain recombines TRBV7-8 with TRBJ1-2; D possibly corresponds to TRBD1 (6 bases). The ends were cut back, 1 base at V and 8 bases at J, with 17 bases in the middle. The CDR3 totals 15 residues. Germline CDR1 SGHVS, CDR2 FQNEAQ. CDR3 region: CASSLGFRGQGGYTF. CDR3 coding DNA: TGTGCCAGCAGCTTAGGTTTCCGGGGGCAGGGGGGCTACACCTTC.

This clonotype was detected a few times. This rearrangement joins TRBV20-1 to TRBJ2-5, with a tentative D call TRBD2 (6 bases). Per the germline V gene, CDR1 is DFQATT and CDR2 is SNEGSKA (reference sequence). With 2 bases removed from V and 7 bases from J, the gap between germline ends came to 17 bases. CDR3 length equals 14 residues. The CDR3 spells CSARSTSLGGTQYF. CDR3 DNA: TGCAGTGCTAGAAGTACTAGCCTCGGTGGGACCCAGTACTTC.

The chain couples TRBV19 to TRBJ2-1; D ambiguous. V dropped 3 bases and J dropped 5 bases, with 8 bases sitting between them. The length of the CDR3 is 13 residues. Germline loops: CDR1 LNHDA, CDR2 SQIVND (reference sequence). The CDR3 sequence: CASSMRSHNEQFF. The CDR3 DNA follows: TGTGCCAGTAGTATGCGATCACACAATGAGCAGTTCTTC. The whole variable domain, remainder taken from reference TRBV19 and TRBJ2-1, is DGGITQSPKYLFRKEGQNVTLSCEQNLNHDAMYWYRQDPGQGLRLIYYSQIVNDFQKGDIAEGYSVSREKKESFPLTVTSAQKNPTAFYLCASSMRSHNEQFFGPGTRLTVL.

This clonotype was observed a few times. The chain uses TRBV3-1 and TRBJ1-2; no firm D call. The CDR3 contains 11 residues. Trimming took off 8 bases at V and 5 bases at J, with 9 bases between the two ends. Germline V lookup: CDR1 LGHDT, CDR2 YNNKEL (reference sequence). The CDR3 DNA is TGTGCCAGCGCGACGCCTTATGGCTACACCTTC. Protein: CASATPYGYTF.

This clonotype was detected only a few times. The chain couples TRBV11-2 to TRBJ1-4, with D tentatively TRBD1 (5 bases). This CDR3 contains 18 residues. CDR1 is SGHAT, CDR2 FQNNGV, per germline. The V and J ends lost 2 bases and 0 bases respectively, with 16 bases between them. The CDR3 is CASSLKSRRVATNEKLFF. The CDR3 DNA sequence: TGTGCCAGCAGCTTAAAGTCCCGCAGGGTAGCAACTAATGAAAAACTGTTTTTT.

This clonotype was recorded many times. The chain employs TRBV12-3 or TRBV12-4 and TRBJ1-1; D not certain. Trimming cost V 2 bases and J 3 bases, with 7 bases left between them. The CDR3 is 13 residues long. CDR3 nucleotides: TGTGCCAGCAGTTTACTAGAGCACACTGAAGCTTTCTTT. Its protein product is CASSLLEHTEAFF.

This clonotype was seen more than once but under ten times. The chain joins TRBV27 to TRBJ1-6; 10 nucleotides line up with TRBD1. The J segment lost 11 bases and the V segment lost 6 bases, leaving 10 bases of the junction unmatched. Germline V gene lookup returns CDR1 MNHEY and CDR2 SMNVEV (reference sequence). CDR3 length equals 15 residues. CDR3 nucleotides: TGTGCCAGCAGCCGACAGACAGGGGGCGAGACACCCCTCCACTTT. This translates into CASSRQTGGETPLHF.

The V and J genes are TRBV28 and TRBJ1-6, with a tentative D call TRBD1 (6 bases). Germline CDR1 reads MDHEN; CDR2 reads SYDVKM. The V and J ends lost 8 bases and 12 bases respectively, with 17 bases between them. The CDR3 runs 13 residues. The CDR3 sequence is CASARTDLLPLHF. The DNA for the CDR3 is TGTGCCAGCGCGCGGACAGATCTTTTACCCCTCCACTTT.

The chain joins TRBV20-1 to TRBJ2-1; 10 positions agree with TRBD2. V lost 6 bases to trimming and J lost 7 bases; unmatched junction nucleotides: 3. The V gene's germline CDR1 is DFQATT and CDR2 SNEGSKA (reference sequence). CDR3 length: 12 residues. The CDR3 nucleotides read TGCAGTGCCGCTAGCGGGAGAAATGAGCAGTTCTTC. It is translated as CSAASGRNEQFF.

The chain has TRBV20-1 and TRBJ1-1; 7 nucleotides line up with TRBD1. V lost 3 bases to trimming and J lost 5 bases; unmatched junction nucleotides: 3. The CDR3 sequence is 12 residues long. The germline V gene encodes CDR1 DFQATT and CDR2 SNEGSKA (reference sequence). The DNA of the CDR3 is TGCAGTGCTAGCCAGGGGGAAACTGAAGCTTTCTTT. It codes for CSASQGETEAFF.

This clonotype was seen repeatedly, ten times or more. J is TRBJ2-3 and V is TRBV20-1; 7 nucleotides match TRBD2. The CDR3 is 13 amino acids. Germline V gene lookup returns CDR1 DFQATT and CDR2 SNEGSKA (reference sequence). CDR3 region: CSPRAGAIDTQYF. In nucleotides, the CDR3 is TGCAGCCCAAGGGCGGGAGCTATAGATACGCAGTATTTT.

In its sample, this clonotype was seen once. This chain uses TRBV20-1 with TRBJ1-4, with no clear D. Germline loops: CDR1 DFQATT, CDR2 SNEGSKA (reference sequence). Trimming pared 3 bases from V and 6 bases from J, leaving 11 bases between. There are 13 residues in the CDR3. The CDR3: CSARDVRHEKLFF. DNA of the CDR3: TGCAGTGCTAGGGACGTCAGGCATGAAAAACTGTTTTTT.

This chain links TRBV7-9 with TRBJ2-6, with 10 bases lining up with TRBD1. The ends lost 3 bases at V and 4 bases at J; junction bases unmatched: 6. CDR1 SEHNR and CDR2 FQNEAQ come from the germline V gene (reference sequence). The CDR3 is 17 residues long. In nucleotides, the CDR3 is TGTGCCAGCAGCTTGGCGGGACAGGGGTCCGGGGCCAACGTCCTGACTTTC. It is translated as CASSLAGQGSGANVLTF. The full variable domain, its missing parts supplied by reference TRBV7-9 and TRBJ2-6, is DTGVSQNPRHKITKRGQNVTFRCDPISEHNRLYWYRQTLGQGPEFLTYFQNEAQLEKSRLLSDRFSAERPKGSFSTLEIQRTEQGDSAMYLCASSLAGQGSGANVLTFGAGSRLTVL.

The V and J genes are TRBV25-1 and TRBJ2-3; D not resolved. Germline lookup yields CDR1 MGHDK and CDR2 SYGVNS. Trimming stripped 0 bases from V and 4 bases from J, with 5 bases between. CDR3 length: 13 amino acids. The DNA of the CDR3 is TGTGCCAGCAGTGAATATATTCCAGATACGCAGTATTTT. Its protein product is CASSEYIPDTQYF.